These 13 T cell receptor beta chains share one sample of origin, sequenced in a study of a mutant IDH1 vaccine in newly diagnosed glioma. This table comes from immunoSEQ multiplex PCR, and its TCRdb copy is limited to in-frame clones, with some not included. Of tens of thousands of clones listed, under 90% are singletons. No cognate antigen is known for these TCRs. Time point of the sample: week 35, safety follow-up. Mutant IDH1 20-mer peptide, at 300 ug, made up each vaccine dose, with topical imiquimod. The sequencing used PBMCs, collected from a glioma patient whose treatment included an IDH1 peptide vaccine. These receptors were collected from a woman aged 40 to 50 with glioma. Some clones in this sample may be carry-over from other donors' samples.

V usage is TRBV19 and J usage is TRBJ2-4; TRBD1 matches at 12 bases. CDR3 length: 16 amino acids. V lost 3 bases and J lost 9; bases outside the gene matches: 9. The germline gives CDR1 LNHDA, CDR2 SQIVND (reference sequence). CDR3 nucleotide sequence: TGTGCCAGTAGTATTATGCAAGGGACAGGGGGCTTCATTCAGTACTTC. It encodes CASSIMQGTGGFIQYF.

This clone occurred a few times. Additional DNA sequences in this sample encode the identical CDR3. The chain combines TRBV19 with TRBJ1-1; no clear D gene. V shed 1 base and J shed 1 base, with 4 bases lying between them. This CDR3 is built from 13 residues. The germline gives CDR1 LNHDA, CDR2 SQIVND (reference sequence). CDR3 protein: CASSIGGNTEAFF. In nucleotides, the CDR3 is TGTGCCAGTAGTATAGGGGGGAACACTGAAGCTTTCTTT.

The CDR3 loop is CASSPDIGTEAFF. In DNA, the CDR3 is TGTGCCAGCAGCCCGGATATCGGAACTGAAGCTTTCTTT. The chain is built from TRBV7-2 and TRBJ1-1; D gene unclear. V shed 5 bases and J shed 5 bases, with 12 bases lying between them. Germline CDR1 and CDR2: SGHTA and FQGNSA. This CDR3 region has 13 residues.

This sequence joins TRBV5-1 and TRBJ2-2; TRBD2 matches 9 bases. V trimming: 0 bases; J trimming: 7 bases; junction bases outside the gene matches: 10. This CDR3 comprises 17 residues. CDR1 SGHRS and CDR2 YFSETQ come from the germline V gene. The CDR3 loop reads CASSLAFGGREHGELFF. Here the CDR3 DNA reads TGCGCCAGCAGCTTGGCCTTCGGCGGGAGGGAGCACGGGGAGCTGTTTTTT. The full variable domain, with the rest looked up from reference TRBV5-1 and TRBJ2-2, is KAGVTQTPRYLIKTRGQQVTLSCSPISGHRSVSWYQQTPGQGLQFLFEYFSETQRNKGNFPGRFSGRQFSNSRSEMNVSTLELGDSALYLCASSLAFGGREHGELFFGEGSRLTVL.

CDR3 in amino acids: CASRTGLANNEQFF. DNA of the CDR3: TGTGCCAGCAGAACGGGACTAGCGAACAATGAGCAGTTCTTC. The chain uses TRBV7-2 and TRBJ2-1; 10 bases are shared with TRBD2. CDR1 SGHTA and CDR2 FQGNSA come from the germline V gene. Trimming took 6 bases from V and 5 from J; bases not matched to a gene: 4. The CDR3 has 14 residues.

The CDR3 sequence: CASSLGGGGGANVLTF. The CDR3 bases are TGTGCCAGCAGCTTAGGAGGGGGCGGTGGGGCCAACGTCCTGACTTTC. The J gene is TRBJ2-6, the V gene TRBV7-2; 7 bases align to TRBD1. With V trimmed by 1 base and J by 3 bases, 3 bases remained unmatched. The CDR3 length is 16 residues. CDR1 and CDR2 from the germline V gene are SGHTA and FQGNSA.

The chain uses TRBV5-1 and TRBJ2-7; no reliable D call. V was clipped by 0 bases and J by 6 bases, with 4 bases between them. CDR1 is SGHRS, CDR2 YFSETQ, per germline. This CDR3 spans 11 amino acids. DNA of the CDR3: TGCGCCAGCAGCTTGGGTTTCGAGCAGTACTTC. Its protein is CASSLGFEQYF.

Details on this clone: One junction end does not reproduce the germline sequence, and a read error may be involved. The chain recombines TRBV7-7 with TRBJ2-2, with a possible D match to TRBD2 (7 bases). The CDR3 contains 16 residues. CDR1 is SSHAT and CDR2 is FNYEAQ in the germline V gene (reference sequence). The CDR3 loop is CASSSSGGGSTGELFF. CDR3 coding DNA: TGTGCTAGCAGCTCCTCCGGGGGCGGGAGCACCGGGGAGCTGTTTTTT.

This chain connects TRBV2 to TRBJ1-5; D remains ambiguous. The CDR3 is 11 residues long. Per germline, CDR1 SNHLY and CDR2 FYNNEI. V lost 5 bases to trimming and J lost 8 bases, with 7 bases between them. Here the CDR3 reads CASSRGEPQHF. In nucleotides, the CDR3 is TGTGCCAGCAGTCGAGGAGAGCCCCAGCATTTT.

J is TRBJ2-7 and V is TRBV6-1, with 9 bases matching TRBD1. With V trimmed by 4 bases and J by 2 bases, 3 bases remained unmatched. Looked up from germline, CDR1 is MNHNS and CDR2 is SASEGT. CDR3 length equals 14 residues. The CDR3 region is CASSGGQGPYEQYF. As DNA, the CDR3 is TGTGCCAGCAGTGGGGGACAGGGACCCTACGAGCAGTACTTC.

This sequence joins TRBV27 and TRBJ1-6; D is ambiguous. Germline V CDR1 and CDR2: MNHEY, SMNVEV (reference sequence). Trimming took 11 bases from V and 0 from J, leaving 8 bases between them. CDR3 length: 13 residues. The CDR3 nucleotides read TGTGCCGTGGGGAGCTCCTATAATTCACCCCTCCACTTT. This encodes CAVGSSYNSPLHF.

The gene calls are TRBV16 and TRBJ1-2; no clear D gene. The CDR3 length is 12 residues. V was trimmed by 4 bases and J by 8 bases, leaving 11 bases between them. Germline V gives CDR1 KGHSY, CDR2 FQNENV. The CDR3 DNA follows: TGTGCCAGCAGCCGCACCACGGAGGGCTACACCTTC. Translated: CASSRTTEGYTF.

This clone was counted only a few times. J is TRBJ2-3 and V is TRBV9, with D uncertain. Germline lookup yields CDR1 SGDLS and CDR2 YYNGEE. Trimming pared 2 bases from V and 2 bases from J, leaving 12 bases between. The CDR3 sequence is 15 residues long. The CDR3 DNA follows: TGTGCCAGCAGCGTTCACTCCAAAACCACAGATACGCAGTATTTT. Amino acids: CASSVHSKTTDTQYF.